A single sample gave rise to the 8 T cell receptor beta chains below, sequenced in a study of T cell repertoires in cytomegalovirus infection (dated by TCRdb to about 2019). The run used an Illumina HiSeq 1500. Through fastp at Q25 and MiXCR, TCRdb rebuilt clones from the public reads, retaining in-frame beta chains. Rows with a matching CDR3 protein are joined into one entry that keeps the most common DNA and genes. The sample profile shows hundreds of thousands of distinct CDR3 sequences; approximately 31% of them were found once. The ten largest make up about an eighth of the sample. The sample's treatment or condition label is to be understood as: in vitro stimulation with specific CMV peptide epitopes to enrich CMV-specific T cells. These TCRs' antigens remain unknown. The starting material was cultured CD8+ T cells from PBMCs, obtained from culture after CMV antigen stimulation. The receptors come from a human donor in good health (CMV status not recorded). Some clones in this sample may be carry-over from other donors' samples.

The chain combines TRBV7-9 with TRBJ2-7; 10 bases fit TRBD1. With 4 bases clipped from V and 4 bases from J, the junction kept 7 bases outside the gene matches. Germline loops: CDR1 SEHNR, CDR2 FQNEAQ (reference sequence). The length of the CDR3 is 15 residues. The CDR3 nucleotides are TGTGCCAGCAGCTCCCGACAGGGGGCTTGGTACGAGCAGTACTTC. This translates into CASSSRQGAWYEQYF.

The chain has TRBV18 and TRBJ2-1; 12 bases line up with TRBD2. Germline values: CDR1 KGHSH, CDR2 LQKENI. The J segment lost 0 bases and the V segment lost 3 bases, leaving 6 bases of the junction unmatched. The CDR3 runs 18 residues. The CDR3 DNA reads TGTGCCAGCTCACCTGCTAGCGGGGGGGCATTCTCCTACAATGAGCAGTTCTTC. It is translated as CASSPASGGAFSYNEQFF.

The CDR3 region has the DNA TGTGCCACCAGCAGAGATCAGGTAGACACACCCGAGAATGAGCAGTTCTTC. Amino acid sequence: CATSRDQVDTPENEQFF. The chain uses TRBV15 and TRBJ2-1; no clear D. Between the trimmed V and J ends, which lost 0 bases and 7 bases, there was a span of 19 bases. Germline V CDR1 and CDR2: LNHNV, YYDKDF (reference sequence). The CDR3 contains 17 residues.

The chain is built from TRBV19 and TRBJ2-4; TRBD2 might be the D (6 bases). The germline V and J ends were trimmed by 3 bases and 11 bases, with 11 bases remaining between them. The CDR3 has 12 residues. Germline CDR1 reads LNHDA; CDR2 reads SQIVND (reference sequence). The chain's CDR3 is CASSMWGDVQYF. The CDR3 DNA sequence: TGTGCCAGTAGTATGTGGGGGGACGTTCAGTACTTC.

The CDR3 coding sequence is TGTGCCAGCAGCCGAGTCACTAGCGGGCCATGGGAGGGAGATACGCAGTATTTT. Its translation: CASSRVTSGPWEGDTQYF. The chain couples TRBV5-6 to TRBJ2-3, with TRBD2 matching over 9 bases. This CDR3 spans 18 amino acids. With V trimmed by 4 bases and J by 5 bases, 17 bases remained unmatched. The V gene's germline CDR1 is SGHDT and CDR2 YYEEEE.

Only a few counts were recorded for this clonotype. The V call is TRBV7-8, the J call TRBJ2-7; the D gene is possibly TRBD1 (5 bases). Trimming pared 6 bases from V and 3 bases from J, leaving 9 bases between. The CDR3 totals 12 residues. Germline V gene lookup returns CDR1 SGHVS and CDR2 FQNEAQ. CDR3 loop: CASSTTVYEQYV. CDR3 nucleotides: TGTGCCAGCAGTACGACAGTCTACGAGCAGTACGTC.

Only a few counts were recorded for this clonotype. The chain links TRBV19 to TRBJ1-5; a weak D match, TRBD1 (6 bases). The germline V gene has CDR1 LNHDA and CDR2 SQIVND (reference sequence). V dropped 10 bases and J dropped 4 bases, with 17 bases sitting between them. The CDR3 is made up of 14 amino acids. CDR3 sequence (DNA): TGTGCCACCGCCCAGACAGGACTAAATCAGCCCCAGCATTTT. This translates into CATAQTGLNQPQHF.

Notes on this clonotype: This may be a read error: a much more frequent sequence differs by one nucleotide. This chain links TRBV7-2 with TRBJ2-5; no clear D. Trimming cost V 5 bases and J 4 bases, with 11 bases left between them. The CDR3 loop spans 13 amino acids. The V gene's germline CDR1 is SGHTA and CDR2 FQGNSA. In DNA, the CDR3 is TGTGCCAGCAGCCTAAACGAGATAGAGACCCAGTACTTC. Protein product: CASSLNEIETQYF.